This TCR beta chain derives from a study of CD4+ T cells in melanoma. Some clones are missing from TCRdb's copy, which holds only in-frame ones; the method was immunoSEQ multiplex PCR. Of 140,000 or so clones detected, about nine tenths appear once; the ten largest clones hold about 1.5%. Germline loops: CDR1 SGHNT, CDR2 YYREEE (reference sequence). V lost 2 bases and J lost 8; bases outside the gene matches: 13. The CDR3 loop spans 17 amino acids. The V gene is TRBV5-4, the J gene TRBJ2-1; 10 positions agree with TRBD2. The sequence derives from a human donor with melanoma. CDR3 bases: TGTGCCAGCAGCTTCCCCAGCGGGGGGGAATTAGGGGATGAGCAGTTCTTC. Translating gives CASSFPSGGELGDEQFF.